This T cell receptor beta chain was profiled in a study of cytomegalovirus exposure and HLA in healthy donors (dated by TCRdb to 2016 to 2017). For context, the study as a whole: The 666 repertoires of the first cohort and the 120 validation repertoires were produced on the same platform, according to a later analysis. The study was designed to test whether signatures of past pathogen exposure could be identified by cataloging public T cell receptors. High-throughput TCR immunosequencing, statistical association of individual TCRs with disease status, and machine learning were combined to predict cytomegalovirus infection status. Along with the approximately 620-subject first cohort, a separate validation cohort of over 90 different subjects was used. Results and caveats for the whole study, not just this receptor: The classifier was reported to diagnose cytomegalovirus status with high specificity and sensitivity in both the original and validation cohorts. In vitro tests confirmed that a few of the cytomegalovirus-associated TCR beta chains recognize cytomegalovirus antigens. Across donors, most TCR sequences were observed very rarely, whereas some public TCRs were present in many individuals. A later analysis had no HLA typing for the validation cohort, so co-occurrence there was scored across all 110 or so repertoires. Subsequent analysis determined that TCRs grouped into clusters in the first cohort also showed a tendency toward co-occurrence across the roughly 120 validation repertoires, and roughly 95% of cluster scores exceeded 0. According to the authors, the approach could potentially be generalized to other disease states and immunological phenotypes. The study listed 164 TCR beta chains as associated with cytomegalovirus.

Details on this clone: The antigen it binds to is not known. The sample holds no much larger clone one base away, and base qualities are not on file.

The CDR3 sequence holds 13 residues, the cysteine and phenylalanine included. CDR3 DNA only is kept here, 39 bases in frame from base 1. The germline V gene provides CDR1 SGHRS and CDR2 YFSETQ. V ends up 2 bases short and J 2 bases short, with an unmatched junction base count of 1. The donors were included in the validation cohort of approximately 120 subjects, a group kept apart from the approximately 690-subject first cohort. The library was obtained by the immunoSEQ multiplex PCR assay. In the original analysis: A statistical classification framework was built to diagnose cytomegalovirus status from the catalog of TCR beta chain sequences. TCRdb took over this immuneACCESS table, retaining in-frame rearrangements with V and J assigned. Such tables are incomplete; in checked studies, under half of the missing clones stem from an unresolved V gene, and the remainder is unexplained. Clone size and V and J calls were adopted from that table, with D and trimming inferred from the DNA. For this sample the table gives approximately 100,000 clones, of which approximately 95% were detected only once. The ten largest clones add up to approximately 1.1% of the sample.

The receptor chain draws on TRBV5-1 and TRBJ2-7; TRBD1 aligns with 7 central bases. Sequenced: PBMCs. The sequence was obtained from a woman aged 25-40 years in good health and CMV-seropositive. The CDR3 corresponds to CASSFQGAYEQYF. The DNA sequence reads TGCGCCAGCAGCTTCCAGGGGGCCTACGAGCAGTACTTC.